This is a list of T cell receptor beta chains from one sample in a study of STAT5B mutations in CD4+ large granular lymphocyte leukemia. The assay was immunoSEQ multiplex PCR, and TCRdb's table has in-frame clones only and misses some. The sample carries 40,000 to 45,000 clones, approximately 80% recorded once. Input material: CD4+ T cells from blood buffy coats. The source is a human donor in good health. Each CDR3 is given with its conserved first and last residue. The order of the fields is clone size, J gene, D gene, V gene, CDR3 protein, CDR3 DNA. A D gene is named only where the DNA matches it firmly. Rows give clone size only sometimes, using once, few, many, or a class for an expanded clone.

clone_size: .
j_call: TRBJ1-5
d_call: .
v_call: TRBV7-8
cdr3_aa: CASSLADRGQPQHF
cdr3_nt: TGTGCCAGCAGCTTAGCGGATAGGGGTCAGCCCCAGCATTTT

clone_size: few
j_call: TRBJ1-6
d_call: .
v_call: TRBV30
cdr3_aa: CAWRGSGVVSPLHF
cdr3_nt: TGTGCCTGGAGAGGGTCAGGGGTGGTGTCACCCCTCCACTTT

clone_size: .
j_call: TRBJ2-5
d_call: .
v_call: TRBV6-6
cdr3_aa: CASSRPQGPQETQYF
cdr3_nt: TGTGCCAGCAGTCGGCCGCAGGGGCCCCAAGAGACCCAGTACTTC

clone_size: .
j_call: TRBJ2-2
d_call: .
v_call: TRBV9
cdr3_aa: CASSVAEWGRVTGELFF
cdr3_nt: TGTGCCAGCAGCGTAGCCGAGTGGGGCAGGGTCACCGGGGAGCTGTTTTTT

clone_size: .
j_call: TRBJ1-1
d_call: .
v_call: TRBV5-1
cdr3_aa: CASSLGGSESTEAFF
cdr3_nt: TGCGCCAGCAGCTTGGGAGGGTCGGAGAGCACTGAAGCTTTCTTT

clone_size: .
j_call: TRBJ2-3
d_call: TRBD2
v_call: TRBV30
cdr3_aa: CAWSPSGGPDTQYF
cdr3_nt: TGTGCCTGGAGTCCTAGCGGGGGGCCAGATACGCAGTATTTT

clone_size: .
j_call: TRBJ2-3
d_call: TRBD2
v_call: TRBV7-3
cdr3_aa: CASSSLAGATTDTQYF
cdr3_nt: TGTGCCAGCAGCTCGTTAGCGGGGGCCACCACAGATACGCAGTATTTT

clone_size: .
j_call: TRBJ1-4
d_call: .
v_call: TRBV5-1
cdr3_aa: CASSTGRGGEKLFF
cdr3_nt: TGCGCCAGTTCCACGGGTAGGGGTGGAGAAAAACTGTTTTTT

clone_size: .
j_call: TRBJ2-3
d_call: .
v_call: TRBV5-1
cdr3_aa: CASSLGGSTRADTQYF
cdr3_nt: TGCGCCAGCAGCTTGGGCGGGTCGACCCGGGCAGATACGCAGTATTTT

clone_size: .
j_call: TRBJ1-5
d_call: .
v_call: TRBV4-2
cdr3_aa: CASSQESRVGNQPQHF
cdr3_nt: TGTGCCAGCAGCCAAGAGTCCAGGGTGGGCAATCAGCCCCAGCATTTT

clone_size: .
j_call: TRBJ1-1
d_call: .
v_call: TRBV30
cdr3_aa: CAWSQQGNTEAFF
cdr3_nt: TGTGCCTGGAGCCAACAGGGGAACACTGAAGCTTTCTTT

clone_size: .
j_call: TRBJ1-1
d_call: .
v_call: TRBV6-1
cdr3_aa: CASSEGDGMNTEAFF
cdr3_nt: TGTGCCAGCAGTGAAGGGGACGGAATGAACACTGAAGCTTTCTTT

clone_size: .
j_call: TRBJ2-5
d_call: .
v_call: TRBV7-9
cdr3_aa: CASSRRELPPNPRETQYF
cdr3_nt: TGTGCCAGCAGCCGACGGGAGTTACCGCCGAACCCCCGGGAGACCCAGTACTTC

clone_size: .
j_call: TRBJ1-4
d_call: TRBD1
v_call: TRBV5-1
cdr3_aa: CASSSRTTGGEEKLFF
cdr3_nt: TGCGCCAGCAGCTCCCGAACGACAGGGGGCGAGGAAAAACTGTTTTTT

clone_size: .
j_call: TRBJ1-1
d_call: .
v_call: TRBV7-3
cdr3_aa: CASSLQKGLGTEAFF
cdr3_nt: TGTGCCAGCAGTCTCCAGAAGGGTTTAGGAACTGAAGCTTTCTTT

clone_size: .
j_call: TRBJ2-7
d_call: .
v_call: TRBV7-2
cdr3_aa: CASRSQQGGEQYF
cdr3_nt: TGTGCCAGCAGGAGCCAACAGGGTGGCGAGCAGTACTTC

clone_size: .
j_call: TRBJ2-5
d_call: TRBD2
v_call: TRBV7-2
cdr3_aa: CASSPKTSGAETQYF
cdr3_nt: TGTGCCAGCAGCCCGAAGACTAGCGGTGCGGAGACCCAGTACTTC

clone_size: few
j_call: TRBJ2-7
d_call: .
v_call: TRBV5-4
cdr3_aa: CASSAGYEQYF
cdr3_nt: TGTGCCAGCAGCGCAGGCTACGAGCAGTACTTC

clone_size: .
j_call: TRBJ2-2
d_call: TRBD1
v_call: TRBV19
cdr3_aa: CASSDRGGTGELFF
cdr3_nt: TGTGCCAGTTCTGACAGGGGCGGCACCGGGGAGCTGTTTTTT

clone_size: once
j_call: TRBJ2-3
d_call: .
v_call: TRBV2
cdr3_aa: CASSENPAGRGSGTDTQYF
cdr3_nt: TGTGCCAGCAGTGAAAATCCAGCGGGTCGGGGGTCTGGCACAGATACGCAGTATTTT

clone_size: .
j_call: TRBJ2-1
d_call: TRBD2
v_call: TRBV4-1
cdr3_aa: CASSQDRSSGSINEQFF
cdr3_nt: TGCGCCAGCAGCCAAGATCGATCCAGCGGGAGCATCAATGAGCAGTTCTTC

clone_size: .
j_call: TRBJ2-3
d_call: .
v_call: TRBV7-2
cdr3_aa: CASSRPVDTQYF
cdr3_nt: TGTGCCAGCAGCCGCCCCGTAGATACGCAGTATTTT

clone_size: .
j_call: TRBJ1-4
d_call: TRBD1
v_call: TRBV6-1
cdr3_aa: CASSERRGQGEKLFF
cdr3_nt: TGTGCCAGCAGTGAACGGAGGGGGCAAGGGGAAAAACTGTTTTTT

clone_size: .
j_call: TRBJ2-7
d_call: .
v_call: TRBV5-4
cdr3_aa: CASSLVGVPSYEQYF
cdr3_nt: TGTGCCAGCAGCTTGGTAGGGGTCCCCTCCTACGAGCAGTACTTC

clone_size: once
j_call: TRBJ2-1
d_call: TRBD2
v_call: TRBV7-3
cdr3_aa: CASSLTGLAGYNEQFF
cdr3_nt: TGTGCCAGCAGCTTAACGGGGCTAGCGGGATACAATGAGCAGTTCTTC

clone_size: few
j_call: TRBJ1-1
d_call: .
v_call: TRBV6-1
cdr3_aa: CASQGNTEAFF
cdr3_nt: TGTGCCAGTCAGGGCAACACTGAAGCTTTCTTT